The present entry profiles one T cell receptor (beta chain) with its context. The primer mix had 60 Vbeta and 13 Jbeta primers. This table comes from immunoSEQ multiplex PCR, and its TCRdb copy is limited to in-frame clones, with some not included. Among over 100,000 clones, about 60% were seen once, and the ten largest hold over 2%. This sample is part of a study of cytomegalovirus exposure and HLA in healthy donors. V lost 0 bases and J 3 bases, leaving 7 bases between the germline ends. The length of the CDR3 is 14 residues. Germline values: CDR1 SGDLS, CDR2 YYNGEE. Sample: PBMCs. V gene TRBV9 combines with J gene TRBJ1-5; D is unresolved. This TCR was sampled from a woman in her twenties or thirties in good health and CMV-seronegative. CDR3 sequence reads: CASSVASDNQPQHF. The CDR3 nucleotides read TGTGCCAGCAGCGTAGCATCAGACAATCAGCCCCAGCATTTT.